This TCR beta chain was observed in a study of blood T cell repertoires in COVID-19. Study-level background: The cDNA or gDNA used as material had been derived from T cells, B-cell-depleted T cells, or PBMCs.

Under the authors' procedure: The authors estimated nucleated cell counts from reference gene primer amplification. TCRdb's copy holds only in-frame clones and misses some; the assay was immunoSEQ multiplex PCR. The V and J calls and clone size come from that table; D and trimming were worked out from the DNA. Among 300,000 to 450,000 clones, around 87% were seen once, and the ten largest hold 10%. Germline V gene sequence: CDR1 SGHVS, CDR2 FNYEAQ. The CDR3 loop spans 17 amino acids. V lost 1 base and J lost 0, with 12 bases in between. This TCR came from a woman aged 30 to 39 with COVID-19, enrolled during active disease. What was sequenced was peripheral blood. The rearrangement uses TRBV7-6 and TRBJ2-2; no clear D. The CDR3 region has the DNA TGTGCCAGCAGCTTAGTTATGGTAGAGACGAACACCGGGGAGCTGTTTTTT. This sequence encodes CASSLVMVETNTGELFF.